This T cell receptor (beta chain) was profiled in a study of blood T cell repertoires in COVID-19. The CDR3 runs to 16 residues. CDR1 and CDR2 (germline): MDHEN, SYDVKM. The V gene end was trimmed by 4 bases and the J gene end by 9 bases; junction bases not matched to a gene: 7. The protocol was immunoSEQ multiplex PCR, while the TCRdb copy is restricted to in-frame clones and leaves out a portion. This table has about 150,000 clones, roughly 84% appearing once. The J gene is TRBJ2-1, the V gene TRBV28, with TRBD2 matching over 15 bases. The clonotype originates from a woman between 50 and 59 years old who had recovered from COVID-19. The sample was PBMCs or T cells enriched from blood (not recorded which). In DNA, the CDR3 is TGTGCCAGCAGTTGGACTAGCGGGGGGGCCTTTGGTGAGCAGTTCTTC. It codes for CASSWTSGGAFGEQFF. Looking up the rest from reference TRBV28 and TRBJ2-1 gives the full variable domain: DVKVTQSSRYLVKRTGEKVFLECVQDMDHENMFWYRQDPGLGLRLIYFSYDVKMKEKGDIPEGYSVSREKKERFSLILESASTNQTSMYLCASSWTSGGAFGEQFFGPGTRLTVL.